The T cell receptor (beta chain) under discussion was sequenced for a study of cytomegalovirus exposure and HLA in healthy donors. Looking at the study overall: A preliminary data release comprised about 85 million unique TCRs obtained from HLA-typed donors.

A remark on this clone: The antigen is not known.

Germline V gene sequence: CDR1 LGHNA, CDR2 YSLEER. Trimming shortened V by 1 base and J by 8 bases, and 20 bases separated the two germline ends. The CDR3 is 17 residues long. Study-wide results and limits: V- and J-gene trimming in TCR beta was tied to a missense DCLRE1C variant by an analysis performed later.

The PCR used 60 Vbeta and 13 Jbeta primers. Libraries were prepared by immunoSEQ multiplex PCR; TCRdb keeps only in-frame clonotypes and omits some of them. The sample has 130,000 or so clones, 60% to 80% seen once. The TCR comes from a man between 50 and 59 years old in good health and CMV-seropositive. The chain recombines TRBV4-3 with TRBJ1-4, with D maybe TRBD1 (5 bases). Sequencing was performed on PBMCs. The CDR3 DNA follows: TGCGCCAGCAGCCAAGCTTCGGCCGGGGGGGTTGGGGAAAAACTGTTTTTT. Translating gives CASSQASAGGVGEKLFF.